This T cell receptor (beta chain) was observed in a study of siplizumab effects on memory and regulatory T cells. Study-level points and caveats: Naive T cells were seemingly more diverse than memory cells, and major contributions to the alloresponse seemed to be made by them.

Remarks on this clone: Its antigen remains unidentified.

Assay: immunoSEQ multiplex PCR; the TCRdb copy retains only in-frame clones and omits some. The sample has some 97,000 clones, roughly 93% seen once. The CDR3 is 15 amino acids. With 3 bases clipped from V and 4 bases from J, the junction kept 9 bases outside the gene matches. Germline-derived CDR1 and CDR2 are WNHNN and SYGVQD (reference sequence). Sample: non-Treg CD4+ T cells sorted from blood. This receptor was taken from a human donor in good health. This rearrangement joins TRBV10-1 to TRBJ2-7, with 7 nucleotides matching TRBD1. The CDR3 protein is CASSDPGTDKYEQYF. The DNA of the CDR3 is TGCGCCAGCAGTGACCCGGGGACAGACAAATACGAGCAGTACTTC.